The present TCR beta chain was sequenced within a study of CD8+ T cells in alopecia areata. Study-wide points: The study found higher clonality in lesional than normal scalp, especially in alopecia totalis/universalis.

cDNA prepared by RNA extraction and subsequent reverse transcription served as the template for sequencing. Using immunoSEQ multiplex PCR, the repertoire was profiled, and TCRdb retains in-frame clones only, with some absent. Among 200,000 or so clones, 58% were seen once, and the ten largest hold 5.5%. Stated treatment: oral pan-JAK inhibitor, 5-10 mg twice daily. PBMC-derived CD4+ and CD8+ T cells were sorted. To note about this clone: The antigen is undetermined.

The germline V gene has CDR1 SGHTA and CDR2 FQGNSA. This CDR3 contains 14 residues. V gave up 3 bases and J gave up 2 bases, with 11 bases separating them. The sample consisted of CD4+ T cells sorted from blood, taken at week 24, from a patient treated with tofacitinib. The receptor was isolated from a human donor with alopecia areata. This rearrangement joins TRBV7-2 to TRBJ2-7; D unclear. As DNA, the CDR3 is TGTGCCAGCAGCTTCCAGGCAGCGACCTACGAGCAGTACTTC. This encodes CASSFQAATYEQYF.